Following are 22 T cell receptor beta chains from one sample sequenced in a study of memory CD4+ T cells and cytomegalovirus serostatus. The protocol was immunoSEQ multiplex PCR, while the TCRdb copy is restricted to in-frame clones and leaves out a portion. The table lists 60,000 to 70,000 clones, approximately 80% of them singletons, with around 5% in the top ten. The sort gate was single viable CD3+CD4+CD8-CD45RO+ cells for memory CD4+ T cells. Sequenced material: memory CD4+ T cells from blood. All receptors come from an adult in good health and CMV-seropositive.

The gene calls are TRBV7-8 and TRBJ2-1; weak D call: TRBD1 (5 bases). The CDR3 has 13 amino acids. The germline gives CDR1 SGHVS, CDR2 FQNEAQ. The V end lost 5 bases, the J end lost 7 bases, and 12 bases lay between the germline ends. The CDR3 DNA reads TGTGCCAGCAGCCCCCAGCAGGGAAATGAGCAGTTCTTC. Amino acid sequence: CASSPQQGNEQFF.

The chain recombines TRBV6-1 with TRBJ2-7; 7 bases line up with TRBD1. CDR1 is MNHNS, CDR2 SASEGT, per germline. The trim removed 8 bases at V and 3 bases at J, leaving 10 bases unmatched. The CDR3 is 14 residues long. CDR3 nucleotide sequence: TGTGCCAGCCGATCCGGGACAGCGTTCTACGAGCAGTACTTC. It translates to CASRSGTAFYEQYF.

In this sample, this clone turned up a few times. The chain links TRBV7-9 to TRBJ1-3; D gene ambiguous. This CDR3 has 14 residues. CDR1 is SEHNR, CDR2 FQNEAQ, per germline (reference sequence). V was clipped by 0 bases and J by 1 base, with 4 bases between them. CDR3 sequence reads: CASSLAESGNTIYF. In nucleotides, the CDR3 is TGTGCCAGCAGCTTAGCTGAATCTGGAAACACCATATATTTT.

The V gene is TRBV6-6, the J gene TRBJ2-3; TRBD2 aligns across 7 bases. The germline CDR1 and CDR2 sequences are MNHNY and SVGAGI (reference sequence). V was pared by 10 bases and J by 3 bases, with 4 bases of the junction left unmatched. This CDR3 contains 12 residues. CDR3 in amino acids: CATGGNTDTQYF. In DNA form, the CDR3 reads TGTGCCACCGGGGGGAATACAGATACGCAGTATTTT.

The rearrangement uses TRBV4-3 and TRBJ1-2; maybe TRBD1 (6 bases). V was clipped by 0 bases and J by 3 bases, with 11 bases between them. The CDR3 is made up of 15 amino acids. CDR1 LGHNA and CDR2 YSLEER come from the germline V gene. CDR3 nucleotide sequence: TGCGCCAGCAGCCAAGAAGTGGGGGCGGACTATGGCTACACCTTC. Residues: CASSQEVGADYGYTF.

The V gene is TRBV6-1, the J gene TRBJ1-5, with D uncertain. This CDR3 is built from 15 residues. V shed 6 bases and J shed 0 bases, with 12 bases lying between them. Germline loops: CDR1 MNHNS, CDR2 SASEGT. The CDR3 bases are TGTGCCAGCAGGTTCAGAATATATAGCAATCAGCCCCAGCATTTT. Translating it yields CASRFRIYSNQPQHF.

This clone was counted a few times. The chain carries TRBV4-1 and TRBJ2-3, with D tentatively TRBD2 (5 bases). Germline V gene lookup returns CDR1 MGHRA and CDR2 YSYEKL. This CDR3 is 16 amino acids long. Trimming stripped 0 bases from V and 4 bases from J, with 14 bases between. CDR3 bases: TGCGCCAGCAGCCAAGAGAGAGGGCTAGACGCAGATACGCAGTATTTT. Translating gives CASSQERGLDADTQYF.

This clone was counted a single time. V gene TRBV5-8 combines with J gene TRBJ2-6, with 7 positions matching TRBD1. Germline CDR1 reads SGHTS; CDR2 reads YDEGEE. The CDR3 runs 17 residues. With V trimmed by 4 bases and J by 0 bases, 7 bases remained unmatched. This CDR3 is CASSRGTVSSGANVLTF. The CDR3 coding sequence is TGTGCCAGCAGCCGTGGGACAGTTAGCTCTGGGGCCAACGTCCTGACTTTC. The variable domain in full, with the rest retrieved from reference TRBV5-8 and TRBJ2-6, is EAGVTQSPTHLIKTRGQQATLRCSPISGHTSVYWYQQALGLGLQFLLWYDEGEERNRGNFPPRFSGRQFPNYSSELNVNALELEDSALYLCASSRGTVSSGANVLTFGAGSRLTVL.

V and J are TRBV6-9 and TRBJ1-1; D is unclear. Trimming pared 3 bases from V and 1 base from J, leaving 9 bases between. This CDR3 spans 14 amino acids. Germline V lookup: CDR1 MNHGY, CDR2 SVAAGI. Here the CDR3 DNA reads TGTGCCAGCAGTTACTCGTTGGGGAACACTGAAGCTTTCTTT. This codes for CASSYSLGNTEAFF.

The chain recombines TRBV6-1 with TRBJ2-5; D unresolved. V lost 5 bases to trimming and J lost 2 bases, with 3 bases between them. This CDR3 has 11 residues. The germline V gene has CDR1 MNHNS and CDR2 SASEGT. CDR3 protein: CASSSQETQYF. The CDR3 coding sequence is TGTGCCAGCAGTTCTCAAGAGACCCAGTACTTC.

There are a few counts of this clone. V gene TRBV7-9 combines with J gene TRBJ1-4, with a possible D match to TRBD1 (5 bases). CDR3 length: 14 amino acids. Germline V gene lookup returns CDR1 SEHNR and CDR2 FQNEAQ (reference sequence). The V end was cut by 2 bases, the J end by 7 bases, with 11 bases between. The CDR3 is CASSLTGSSEKLFF. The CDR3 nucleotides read TGTGCCAGCAGCTTAACAGGTTCCTCTGAAAAACTGTTTTTT.

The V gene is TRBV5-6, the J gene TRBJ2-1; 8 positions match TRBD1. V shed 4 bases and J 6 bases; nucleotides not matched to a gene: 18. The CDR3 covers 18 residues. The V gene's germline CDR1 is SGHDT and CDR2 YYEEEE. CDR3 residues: CASSLIARGRGVGNEQFF. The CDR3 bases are TGTGCCAGCAGCCTAATAGCCAGGGGGCGAGGGGTTGGCAATGAGCAGTTCTTC.

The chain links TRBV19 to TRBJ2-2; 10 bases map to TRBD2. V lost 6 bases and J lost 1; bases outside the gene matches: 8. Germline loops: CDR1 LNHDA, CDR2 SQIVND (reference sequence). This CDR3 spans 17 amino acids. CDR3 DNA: TGTGCCAGTAGAGCCGATGGACTAGCGGAGAACACCGGGGAGCTGTTTTTT. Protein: CASRADGLAENTGELFF.

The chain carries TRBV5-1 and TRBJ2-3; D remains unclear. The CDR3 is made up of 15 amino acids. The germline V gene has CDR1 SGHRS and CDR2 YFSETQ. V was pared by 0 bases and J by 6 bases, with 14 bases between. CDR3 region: CASSLGLTISDTQYF. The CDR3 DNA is TGCGCCAGCAGCTTGGGACTTACGATTTCCGATACGCAGTATTTT.

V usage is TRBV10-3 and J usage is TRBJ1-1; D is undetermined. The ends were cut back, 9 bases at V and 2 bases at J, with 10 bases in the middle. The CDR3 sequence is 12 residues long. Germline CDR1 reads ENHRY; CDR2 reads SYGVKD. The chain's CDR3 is CAIASANTEAFF. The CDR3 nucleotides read TGTGCCATAGCTTCAGCCAACACTGAAGCTTTCTTT.

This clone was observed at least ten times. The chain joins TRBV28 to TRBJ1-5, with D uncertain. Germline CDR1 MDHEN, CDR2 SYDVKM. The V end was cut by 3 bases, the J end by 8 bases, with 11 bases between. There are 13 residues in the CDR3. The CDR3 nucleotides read TGTGCCAGCAGTTTGGACGGCTTAAAGCCCCAGCATTTT. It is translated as CASSLDGLKPQHF.

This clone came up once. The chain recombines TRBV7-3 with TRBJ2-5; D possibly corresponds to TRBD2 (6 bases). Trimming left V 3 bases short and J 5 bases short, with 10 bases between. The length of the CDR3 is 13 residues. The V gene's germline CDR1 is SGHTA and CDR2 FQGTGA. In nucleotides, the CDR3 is TGTGCCAGCAGCTTGAGGCGGGGCGAGACCCAGTACTTC. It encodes CASSLRRGETQYF.

CDR3 residues: CASSLNTEAFF. DNA of the CDR3: TGTGCCAGCTCCCTGAACACTGAAGCTTTCTTT. This chain connects TRBV2 to TRBJ1-1; D is uncertain. Germline CDR1 is SNHLY and CDR2 is FYNNEI. The CDR3 contains 11 residues. V lost 8 bases and J lost 0, with 4 bases in between.

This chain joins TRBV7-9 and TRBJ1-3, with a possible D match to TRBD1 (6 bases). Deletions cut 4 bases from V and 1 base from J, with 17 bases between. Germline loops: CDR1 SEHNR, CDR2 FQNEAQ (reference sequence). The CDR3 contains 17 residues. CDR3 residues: CASSYGSGTQSGNTIYF. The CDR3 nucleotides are TGTGCCAGCAGCTACGGGTCCGGGACACAATCTGGAAACACCATATATTTT.

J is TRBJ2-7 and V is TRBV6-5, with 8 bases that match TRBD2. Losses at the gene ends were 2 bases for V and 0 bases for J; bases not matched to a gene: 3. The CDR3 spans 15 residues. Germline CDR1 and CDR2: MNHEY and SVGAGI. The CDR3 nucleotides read TGTGCCAGCAGTTACCAAGCGGGGGACTCCTACGAGCAGTACTTC. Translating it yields CASSYQAGDSYEQYF.

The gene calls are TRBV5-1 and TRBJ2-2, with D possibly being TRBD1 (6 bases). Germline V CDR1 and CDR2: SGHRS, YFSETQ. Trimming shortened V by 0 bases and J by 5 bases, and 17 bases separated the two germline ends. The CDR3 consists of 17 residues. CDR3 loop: CASSLALTGTVTGELFF. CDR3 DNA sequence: TGCGCCAGCAGCTTGGCCTTGACAGGAACGGTTACCGGGGAGCTGTTTTTT.

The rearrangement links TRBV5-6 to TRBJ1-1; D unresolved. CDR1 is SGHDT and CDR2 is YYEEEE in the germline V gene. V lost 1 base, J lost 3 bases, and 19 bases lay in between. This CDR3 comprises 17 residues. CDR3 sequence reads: CASSLTGKELSDTEAFF. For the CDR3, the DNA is TGTGCCAGCAGCTTGACGGGAAAGGAGTTGTCGGACACTGAAGCTTTCTTT.